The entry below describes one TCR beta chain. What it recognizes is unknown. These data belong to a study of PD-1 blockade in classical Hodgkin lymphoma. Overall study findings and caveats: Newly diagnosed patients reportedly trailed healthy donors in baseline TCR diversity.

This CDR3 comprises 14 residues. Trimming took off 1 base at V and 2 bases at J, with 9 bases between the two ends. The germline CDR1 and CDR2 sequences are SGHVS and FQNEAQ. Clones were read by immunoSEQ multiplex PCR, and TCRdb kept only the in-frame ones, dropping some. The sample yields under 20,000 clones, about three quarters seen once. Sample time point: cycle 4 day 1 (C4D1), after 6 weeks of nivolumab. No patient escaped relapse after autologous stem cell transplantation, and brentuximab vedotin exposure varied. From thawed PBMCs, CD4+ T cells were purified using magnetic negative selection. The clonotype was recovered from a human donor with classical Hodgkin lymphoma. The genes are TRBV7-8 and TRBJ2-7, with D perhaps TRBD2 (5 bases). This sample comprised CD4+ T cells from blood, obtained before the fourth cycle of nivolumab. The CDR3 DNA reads TGTGCCAGCAGCTTAGTCGAGGGAACCTACGAGCAGTACTTC. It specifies CASSLVEGTYEQYF.